These 29 T cell receptor beta chains came from one sample sequenced in a study of blood T cell repertoires in COVID-19. TCRdb's table, derived via immunoSEQ multiplex PCR, lists solely in-frame clones and lacks some. The data contain roughly 300,000 clones, about 92% of them singletons. The sequencing sample was made of PBMCs or T cells enriched from blood (not recorded which). The receptors were sampled from a woman aged 25 to 45 who had recovered from COVID-19.

The rearrangement links TRBV19 to TRBJ1-1; 7 bases align to TRBD1. The CDR3 spans 14 residues. The ends lost 3 bases at V and 6 bases at J; junction bases unmatched: 7. Germline CDR1 reads LNHDA; CDR2 reads SQIVND (reference sequence). The CDR3 DNA is TGTGCCAGTAGTATGGAGGGGGCCGTGTCTGAAGCTTTCTTT. It yields the protein CASSMEGAVSEAFF.

About this clone: The junction does not match germline at one end; this may be a read error. V and J are TRBV10-3 and TRBJ2-1; the match to TRBD1 covers 8 bases. The CDR3 contains 11 residues. The germline V gene has CDR1 ENHRY and CDR2 SYGVKD. The CDR3 DNA reads as TGTGCCATCGGTGGACAGGGCCCTCTAATCTTC. It yields the protein CAIGGQGPLIF.

This clone was detected only once. This chain joins TRBV18 and TRBJ2-7; D uncertain. The CDR3 totals 14 residues. The germline V gene encodes CDR1 KGHSH and CDR2 LQKENI. V lost 2 bases and J lost 1, with 9 bases in between. The CDR3 DNA reads as TGTGCCAGCTCACCAGGGCAGGTTTCCTACGAGCAGTACTTC. Translating it yields CASSPGQVSYEQYF.

As concerns this clone: An end of the junction does not agree with germline; a read error may underlie this. The CDR3 region has the DNA TGTGCCAGTAGCCCGACAGGGGTCTCTGGAAACACCATATATTTT. This encodes CASSPTGVSGNTIYF. The rearrangement joins TRBV3-1 (or the pseudogene TRBV3-2) to TRBJ1-3; 8 bases agree with TRBD1. The CDR3 extends over 15 amino acids. Per germline, CDR1 LGHDT and CDR2 YNNKEL (reference sequence).

The chain is built from TRBV7-8 and TRBJ1-1, with 8 nucleotides matching TRBD1. The V segment lost 5 bases and the J segment 1 base; nucleotides outside the gene matches: 9. The CDR3 consists of 16 residues. Germline values: CDR1 SGHVS, CDR2 FQNEAQ. The CDR3 coding sequence is TGTGCCAGCAGCCCCGGGACAGGCCATACGAACACTGAAGCTTTCTTT. This sequence encodes CASSPGTGHTNTEAFF.

The chain uses TRBV7-2 and TRBJ1-1; no definite D call. V gave up 5 bases and J gave up 0 bases, with 10 bases separating them. Looked up from germline, CDR1 is SGHTA and CDR2 is FQGNSA. The CDR3 has 14 residues. The CDR3 reads CASSGRRVNTEAFF. In DNA form, the CDR3 reads TGTGCCAGCAGCGGTAGGAGGGTGAACACTGAAGCTTTCTTT.

This clone has just a few counts. Other nucleotide sequences in the sample specify the same CDR3. The rearrangement links TRBV28 to TRBJ1-1, with TRBD1 as a possible D gene (6 bases). The germline CDR1 and CDR2 sequences are MDHEN and SYDVKM. Trimming cost V 6 bases and J 1 base, with 9 bases left between them. The CDR3 extends over 13 amino acids. CDR3: CASSPGQNTEAFF. CDR3 nucleotides: TGTGCCAGCAGCCCGGGACAGAACACTGAAGCTTTCTTT.

V gene TRBV7-2 combines with J gene TRBJ2-2; 9 bases line up with TRBD2. Germline-derived CDR1 and CDR2 are SGHTA and FQGNSA. The CDR3 runs to 17 residues. J gave up 0 bases and V 0 bases, and 2 bases lay outside the gene matches. The CDR3 is CASSLAAGGANTGELFF. CDR3 bases: TGTGCCAGCAGCTTAGCAGCGGGAGGCGCGAACACCGGGGAGCTGTTTTTT. The full variable domain, in which reference TRBV7-2 and TRBJ2-2 provide the parts outside the CDR3, is GAGVSQSPSNKVTEKGKDVELRCDPISGHTALYWYRQSLGQGLEFLIYFQGNSAPDKSGLPSDRFSAERTGGSVSTLTIQRTQQEDSAVYLCASSLAAGGANTGELFFGEGSRLTVL.

This clone was picked up a small number of times. The chain has TRBV6-5 and TRBJ1-5; D might be TRBD1 (5 bases). Trimming stripped 4 bases from V and 9 bases from J, with 10 bases between. The CDR3 loop spans 12 amino acids. The germline CDR1 and CDR2 sequences are MNHEY and SVGAGI. The CDR3 nucleotides are TGTGCCAGCAGTTCCCGGAGGGGGCCCCAGCATTTT. This sequence encodes CASSSRRGPQHF.

The CDR3 sequence is CASSQTGPGGYTF. In DNA, the CDR3 is TGTGCCAGCAGCCAGACAGGACCGGGTGGCTACACCTTC. The chain recombines TRBV7-9 with TRBJ1-2; TRBD1 is a possible D gene (6 bases). The CDR3 has 13 amino acids. Per the germline V gene, CDR1 is SEHNR and CDR2 is FQNEAQ (reference sequence). The V and J ends lost 5 bases and 7 bases respectively, with 14 bases between them.

This sequence joins TRBV7-9 and TRBJ1-2, with a tentative D call TRBD1 (6 bases). The V end was cut by 1 base, the J end by 10 bases, with 10 bases between. The CDR3 totals 12 residues. Germline V gene lookup returns CDR1 SEHNR and CDR2 FQNEAQ (reference sequence). CDR3: CASSLVPGDYTF. CDR3 in DNA: TGTGCCAGCAGCTTAGTTCCAGGGGACTACACCTTC.

This clone occurred once. Other DNA sequences in the sample encode the same CDR3. The CDR3 DNA reads TGTGCCAGCAGCTCGTACTACGAGCAGTACTTC. This sequence encodes CASSSYYEQYF. V gene TRBV7-2 combines with J gene TRBJ2-7; D gene ambiguous. The CDR3 runs 11 residues. Trimming took off 4 bases at V and 3 bases at J, with 4 bases between the two ends. Germline CDR1 reads SGHTA; CDR2 reads FQGNSA.

The V call is TRBV6-5, the J call TRBJ1-3; no firm D call. V was clipped by 4 bases and J by 0 bases, with 13 bases between them. Germline V CDR1 and CDR2: MNHEY, SVGAGI. The CDR3 totals 16 residues. The CDR3 protein is CASSLGQLSSGNTIYF. The CDR3 region has the DNA TGTGCCAGCAGTTTGGGCCAGTTGAGCTCTGGAAACACCATATATTTT.

The gene calls are TRBV24-1 and TRBJ2-1, with 11 bases matching TRBD2. CDR3 length: 16 residues. Trimming removed 6 bases from V and 3 bases from J; junction bases left unmatched: 6. Germline CDR1 KGHDR, CDR2 SFDVKD. Here the CDR3 DNA reads TGTGCCACCAGTTTCGGGACTAGCGGAGGCTACAATGAGCAGTTCTTC. This encodes CATSFGTSGGYNEQFF.

The chain carries TRBV5-1 and TRBJ2-5; D is possibly TRBD1 (6 bases). Germline assignment: CDR1 SGHRS and CDR2 YFSETQ. The CDR3 consists of 16 residues. V gave up 3 bases and J gave up 10 bases, with 25 bases separating them. The CDR3 loop is CASSYRDTGYEVGQYF. Here the CDR3 DNA reads TGCGCCAGCAGCTACCGGGACACGGGATATGAAGTTGGCCAGTACTTC.

The gene calls are TRBV19 and TRBJ1-5; weak D call: TRBD1 (5 bases). Germline V gene data show CDR1 as LNHDA and CDR2 as SQIVND (reference sequence). Trimming stripped 9 bases from V and 4 bases from J, with 16 bases between. The CDR3 is 14 residues long. CDR3 sequence: CASSKGYGNQPQHF. The CDR3 DNA sequence: TGTGCCAGCTCTAAGGGGTATGGGAATCAGCCCCAGCATTTT.

The CDR3 DNA is TGTGCCAGCAGGACTGGGGGGGCGGGGAACACTGAAGCTTTCTTT. Amino acid sequence: CASRTGGAGNTEAFF. J is TRBJ1-1 and V is TRBV28, with a possible D match to TRBD1 (6 bases). Germline-derived CDR1 and CDR2 are MDHEN and SYDVKM. V lost 6 bases and J 1 base, leaving 15 bases between the germline ends. The CDR3 sequence is 15 residues long.

The rearrangement uses TRBV11-3 and TRBJ2-1; 11 bases agree with TRBD2. V dropped 4 bases and J dropped 3; count of bases not matched to a gene: 11. Looked up from germline, CDR1 is SGHNT and CDR2 is YENEEA. CDR3 length: 18 amino acids. For the CDR3, the DNA is TGTGCCAGCAGCTCAAGACTAGCGGGGAGTCGCGGCTACAATGAGCAGTTCTTC. Its protein is CASSSRLAGSRGYNEQFF.

The rearrangement uses TRBV5-1 and TRBJ1-2, with TRBD1 matching over 7 bases. Per germline, CDR1 SGHRS and CDR2 YFSETQ. J was trimmed by 6 bases and V by 4 bases; bases with no gene match: 9. This CDR3 spans 14 amino acids. CDR3 amino acids: CASSQDREINGYTF. The CDR3 nucleotides are TGCGCCAGCAGCCAAGACAGGGAGATTAATGGCTACACCTTC.

This rearrangement joins TRBV7-8 to TRBJ2-1, with 14 bases that match TRBD2. Germline CDR1 SGHVS, CDR2 FQNEAQ. The V segment lost 4 bases and the J segment 2 bases; nucleotides outside the gene matches: 7. This CDR3 spans 18 amino acids. In DNA form, the CDR3 reads TGTGCCAGCAGCTATGGACTAGCGGGAGGCCTCCCCTACAATGAGCAGTTCTTC. Translated: CASSYGLAGGLPYNEQFF.

V and J are TRBV27 and TRBJ1-1; 8 nucleotides align to TRBD1. The germline CDR1 and CDR2 sequences are MNHEY and SMNVEV (reference sequence). There are 13 residues in the CDR3. The junction had 4 bases not matched to a gene; V was cut back by 9 bases and J by 1 base. In DNA form, the CDR3 reads TGTGCCAGACCGACAGGGGCGAACACTGAAGCTTTCTTT. It is translated as CARPTGANTEAFF.

V usage is TRBV7-9 and J usage is TRBJ1-1; D possibly corresponds to TRBD1 (6 bases). CDR1 is SEHNR, CDR2 FQNEAQ, per germline (reference sequence). With 4 bases removed from V and 5 bases from J, the gap between germline ends came to 23 bases. The CDR3 contains 17 residues. The DNA for the CDR3 is TGTGCCAGCAGCTCCCACTCCTCGGGGCAAGGGGGAACTGAAGCTTTCTTT. This codes for CASSSHSSGQGGTEAFF. The complete variable domain, with remaining parts taken from reference TRBV7-9 and TRBJ1-1, reads DTGVSQNPRHKITKRGQNVTFRCDPISEHNRLYWYRQTLGQGPEFLTYFQNEAQLEKSRLLSDRFSAERPKGSFSTLEIQRTEQGDSAMYLCASSSHSSGQGGTEAFFGQGTRLTVV.

This chain links TRBV21-1 with TRBJ1-1; the table's D call of TRBD1 was not tested on the DNA. TRBV21-1 has pseudogene status. CDR3 size: 16 residues. This chain's CDR3 is CASSVRVQGRNTEAFF. CDR3 in DNA: TGTGCCAGCAGCGTAAGAGTTCAGGGGCGTAACACTGAAGCTTTCTTT.

The table lists this clone with a count of one. This chain uses TRBV4-3 with TRBJ1-5, with D possibly TRBD1 on 5 matching bases. The CDR3 extends over 15 amino acids. Trimming cost V 0 bases and J 8 bases, with 14 bases left between them. Per germline, CDR1 LGHNA and CDR2 YSLEER. The CDR3 reads CASSQDHRPSEPQHF. The DNA of the CDR3 is TGCGCCAGCAGCCAAGATCACAGGCCCTCCGAGCCCCAGCATTTT.

The V call is TRBV24-1, the J call TRBJ2-1; maybe TRBD1 (6 bases). The CDR3 length is 13 residues. Trimming took off 12 bases at V and 5 bases at J, with 16 bases between the two ends. Germline V lookup: CDR1 KGHDR, CDR2 SFDVKD. The CDR3 here is CAAGTSGHNEQFF. CDR3 coding DNA: TGTGCCGCCGGGACAAGTGGGCACAATGAGCAGTTCTTC.

The chain is built from TRBV27 and TRBJ2-1, with D possibly being TRBD2 (7 bases). Looked up from germline, CDR1 is MNHEY and CDR2 is SMNVEV (reference sequence). V was pared by 8 bases and J by 0 bases, with 11 bases between. The CDR3 has 14 amino acids. CDR3 sequence reads: CASGGGGSYNEQFF. The CDR3 DNA sequence: TGTGCCAGCGGGGGCGGGGGCTCCTACAATGAGCAGTTCTTC.

This sequence joins TRBV20-1 and TRBJ2-1; 8 bases line up with TRBD1. Germline V gene data show CDR1 as DFQATT and CDR2 as SNEGSKA (reference sequence). The CDR3 consists of 13 residues. J was trimmed by 9 bases and V by 3 bases; bases with no gene match: 7. The CDR3 protein is CSASQGAPREQFF. The CDR3 nucleotides are TGCAGTGCTAGTCAGGGGGCCCCGCGTGAGCAGTTCTTC.

This chain uses TRBV18 with TRBJ2-7; D is possibly TRBD1 (5 bases). The CDR3 spans 14 residues. V gave up 6 bases and J gave up 0 bases, with 12 bases separating them. In germline, CDR1 is KGHSH, CDR2 LQKENI. CDR3 sequence (DNA): TGTGCCAGCTCCGAGTACAGGAGCTCCTACGAGCAGTACTTC. Protein sequence: CASSEYRSSYEQYF.

About this clone itself: Other nucleotide sequences from this sample produce the same CDR3. CDR3 coding DNA: TGTGCCAGCAGTCTGGGACAAGCGGATTCACCCCTCCACTTT. This sequence encodes CASSLGQADSPLHF. This chain joins TRBV5-8 and TRBJ1-6, with D possibly TRBD1 on 6 matching bases. Trimming took off 5 bases at V and 8 bases at J, with 14 bases between the two ends. The germline V gene has CDR1 SGHTS and CDR2 YDEGEE. This CDR3 is built from 14 residues.